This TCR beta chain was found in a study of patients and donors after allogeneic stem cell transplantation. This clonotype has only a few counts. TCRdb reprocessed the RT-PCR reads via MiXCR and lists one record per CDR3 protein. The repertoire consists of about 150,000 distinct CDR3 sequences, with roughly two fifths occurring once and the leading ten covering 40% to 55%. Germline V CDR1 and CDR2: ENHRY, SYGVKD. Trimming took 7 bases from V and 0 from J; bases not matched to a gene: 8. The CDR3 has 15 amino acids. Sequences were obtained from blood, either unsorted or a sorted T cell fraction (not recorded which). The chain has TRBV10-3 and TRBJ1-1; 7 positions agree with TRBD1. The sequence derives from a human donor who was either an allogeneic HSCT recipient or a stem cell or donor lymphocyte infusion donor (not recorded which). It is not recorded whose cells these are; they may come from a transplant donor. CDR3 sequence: CAIKGTEEMNTEAFF. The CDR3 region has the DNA TGTGCCATCAAGGGGACAGAAGAAATGAACACTGAAGCTTTCTTT.